The 27 T cell receptor beta chains reported below all come from one sample, sequenced in a study of control samples from healthy donors and cancer patients. This table comes from immunoSEQ multiplex PCR, and its TCRdb copy is limited to in-frame clones, with some not included. The data contain 100,000 to 150,000 clones, 80% to 90% of them singletons. The sample taken for sequencing was blood. The receptors here all came from a man aged 50 to 59 in good health.

This sequence joins TRBV2 and TRBJ1-3, with 8 bases aligning to TRBD1. CDR1 is SNHLY, CDR2 FYNNEI, per germline. Unmatched junction bases numbered 7, after V lost 6 bases and J lost 0 bases. The CDR3 is made up of 16 amino acids. The CDR3, as DNA: TGTGCCAGCAGCGCGGACAGGGCAAGCTCTGGAAACACCATATATTTT. It yields the protein CASSADRASSGNTIYF. Complete variable domain (other parts from reference TRBV2 and TRBJ1-3): EPEVTQTPSHQVTQMGQEVILRCVPISNHLYFYWYRQILGQKVEFLVSFYNNEISEKSEIFDDQFSVERPDGSNFTLKIRSTKLEDSAMYFCASSADRASSGNTIYFGEGSWLTVV.

V and J are TRBV14 and TRBJ1-1; 7 bases are a match to TRBD1. V lost 4 bases and J lost 7; bases outside the gene matches: 6. The length of the CDR3 is 13 residues. Looked up from germline, CDR1 is SGHDN and CDR2 is FVKESK. As DNA, the CDR3 is TGTGCCAGCAGCCTGAACAGGGGTGGTGAAGCTTTCTTT. This sequence encodes CASSLNRGGEAFF.

The chain couples TRBV6-6 to TRBJ2-7; D perhaps matches TRBD2 (5 bases). This CDR3 has 12 residues. Trimming left V 6 bases short and J 3 bases short, with 9 bases between. CDR1 and CDR2 from the germline V gene are MNHNY and SVGAGI (reference sequence). CDR3 bases: TGTGCCAGCAGGAGGGAAAGCTACGAGCAGTACTTC. Protein sequence: CASRRESYEQYF.

The chain joins TRBV5-1 to TRBJ1-1, with 9 positions matching TRBD1. The germline CDR1 and CDR2 sequences are SGHRS and YFSETQ. The CDR3 runs 16 residues. The ends lost 4 bases at V and 3 bases at J; junction bases unmatched: 10. The CDR3, as DNA: TGCGCCAGCAGCCCGGGGACAGGGTCGTTGCACACTGAAGCTTTCTTT. Its translation: CASSPGTGSLHTEAFF.

The V call is TRBV11-3, the J call TRBJ2-7; D uncertain. V was clipped by 1 base and J by 0 bases, with 7 bases between them. Germline CDR1 and CDR2: SGHNT and YENEEA. The CDR3 runs to 14 residues. CDR3 DNA sequence: TGTGCCAGCAGCTTAGGATTAGACTCCTACGAGCAGTACTTC. As protein: CASSLGLDSYEQYF.

Remarks on this clone: The same CDR3 also results from other DNA sequences found in this sample. The chain joins TRBV6-5 to TRBJ1-2, with no clear D. The CDR3 has 13 residues. The V end lost 2 bases, the J end lost 4 bases, and 8 bases lay between the germline ends. Germline CDR1 is MNHEY and CDR2 is SVGAGI. The CDR3 DNA is TGTGCCAGCAGTTACCAGGACGGCTATGGCTACACCTTC. The encoded protein is CASSYQDGYGYTF.

The table lists this clone with a few counts. The chain is built from TRBV19 and TRBJ2-7, with a weak D call TRBD1 (6 bases). Trimming pared 6 bases from V and 1 base from J, leaving 7 bases between. The length of the CDR3 is 12 residues. Per germline, CDR1 LNHDA and CDR2 SQIVND (reference sequence). The CDR3 nucleotides are TGTGCCAGTAGAGGACAGTCCTACGAGCAGTACTTC. This codes for CASRGQSYEQYF.

V is TRBV5-8 and J is TRBJ1-2, with a possible D match to TRBD1 (5 bases). The CDR3 totals 12 residues. Trimming cost V 4 bases and J 9 bases, with 13 bases left between them. CDR1 SGHTS and CDR2 YDEGEE come from the germline V gene. CDR3 DNA sequence: TGTGCCAGCAGCCCCAGGGATTTGAGCTACACCTTC. Translating gives CASSPRDLSYTF.

The table lists this clone with a few counts. CDR3 in amino acids: CASSLGAGPGNIQYF. CDR3 nucleotides: TGTGCCAGCAGCTTAGGGGCGGGTCCGGGGAACATTCAGTACTTC. The chain carries TRBV7-2 and TRBJ2-4; a possible D gene is TRBD2 (5 bases). The CDR3 loop spans 15 amino acids. The ends were cut back, 1 base at V and 7 bases at J, with 14 bases in the middle. Germline V gene sequence: CDR1 SGHTA, CDR2 FQGNSA. Full variable domain (remainder filled in from reference TRBV7-2 and TRBJ2-4): GAGVSQSPSNKVTEKGKDVELRCDPISGHTALYWYRQSLGQGLEFLIYFQGNSAPDKSGLPSDRFSAERTGGSVSTLTIQRTQQEDSAVYLCASSLGAGPGNIQYFGAGTRLSVL.

This chain joins TRBV5-1 and TRBJ2-6, with 9 bases matching TRBD1. The trim removed 3 bases at V and 2 bases at J, leaving 3 bases unmatched. Per the germline V gene, CDR1 is SGHRS and CDR2 is YFSETQ. The CDR3 is 16 residues long. In DNA form, the CDR3 reads TGCGCCAGCAGCTGGGACAGGGAGACTGGGGCCAACGTCCTGACTTTC. This translates into CASSWDRETGANVLTF.

The rearrangement joins TRBV29-1 to TRBJ2-7; TRBD1 aligns across 7 bases. The germline CDR1 and CDR2 sequences are SQVTM and ANQGSEA. The CDR3 covers 13 residues. J lost 2 bases, V lost 6 bases, and 7 bases had no gene match. DNA of the CDR3: TGCAGCGTCCCGGGACAGAGTACCTACGAGCAGTACTTC. Translation: CSVPGQSTYEQYF.

This chain uses TRBV19 with TRBJ1-2; tentative D call: TRBD1 (6 bases). Germline-derived CDR1 and CDR2 are LNHDA and SQIVND (reference sequence). The V end lost 4 bases, the J end lost 7 bases, and 13 bases lay between the germline ends. The CDR3 has 13 amino acids. The CDR3 DNA is TGTGCCAGTAGTACCGGGACAAGGCGTGGCTACACCTTC. This gives the protein CASSTGTRRGYTF.

The V gene is TRBV24-1, the J gene TRBJ1-1, with 10 nucleotides matching TRBD1. The CDR3 length is 17 residues. V lost 3 bases and J lost 4; bases outside the gene matches: 10. The germline V gene has CDR1 KGHDR and CDR2 SFDVKD. In DNA form, the CDR3 reads TGTGCCACCAGTGATCCTGGACAGGGGGTCCGGGGCACTGAAGCTTTCTTT. Amino acid sequence: CATSDPGQGVRGTEAFF.

The chain joins TRBV12-3 or TRBV12-4 to TRBJ2-1; D remains unclear. The CDR3 contains 11 residues. The V and J ends lost 3 bases and 6 bases respectively, with 3 bases between them. Here the CDR3 reads CASSLLNEQFF. CDR3 DNA: TGTGCCAGCAGTTTGCTCAATGAGCAGTTCTTC.

This sequence joins TRBV9 and TRBJ1-2, with D possibly matching TRBD1 (6 bases). Germline-derived CDR1 and CDR2 are SGDLS and YYNGEE. V lost 5 bases to trimming and J lost 8 bases, with 19 bases between them. The CDR3 is 14 amino acids. CDR3 loop: CASSDTRGGSGYTF. CDR3 nucleotides: TGTGCCAGCAGTGACACAAGAGGGGGTAGCGGCTACACCTTC. Using reference TRBV9 and TRBJ1-2 for the parts outside the CDR3, the full variable domain is DSGVTQTPKHLITATGQRVTLRCSPRSGDLSVYWYQQSLDQGLQFLIQYYNGEERAKGNILERFSAQQFPDLHSELNLSSLELGDSALYFCASSDTRGGSGYTFGSGTRLTVV.

The chain has TRBV7-9 and TRBJ2-1, with 8 nucleotides matching TRBD2. The CDR3 is made up of 14 amino acids. Germline V gene data show CDR1 as SEHNR and CDR2 as FQNEAQ (reference sequence). Losses at the gene ends were 5 bases for V and 4 bases for J; bases not matched to a gene: 4. The CDR3 DNA reads as TGTGCCAGCAGCGATACGGGAGGGTACAATGAGCAGTTCTTC. It translates to CASSDTGGYNEQFF.

This chain joins TRBV29-1 and TRBJ2-7; no reliable D call. Germline V lookup: CDR1 SQVTM, CDR2 ANQGSEA. The ends were cut back, 4 bases at V and 5 bases at J, with 6 bases in the middle. This CDR3 has 10 amino acids. Here the CDR3 reads CSVVGNEQYF. The DNA for the CDR3 is TGCAGCGTTGTTGGGAACGAGCAGTACTTC.

The chain uses TRBV7-2 and TRBJ1-1; 8 bases match TRBD1. The V gene end was trimmed by 5 bases and the J gene end by 12 bases; junction bases not matched to a gene: 11. Germline CDR1 and CDR2: SGHTA and FQGNSA. The CDR3 has 13 amino acids. As DNA, the CDR3 is TGTGCCAGCAGCCTAACGACAGGGGAGACAACTTTCTTT. Translation: CASSLTTGETTFF.

This clone was detected once. The chain joins TRBV16 to TRBJ2-3, with a weak D call TRBD2 (6 bases). Trimming stripped 2 bases from V and 0 bases from J, with 6 bases between. The CDR3 is made up of 14 amino acids. Germline V gene lookup returns CDR1 KGHSY and CDR2 FQNENV. In nucleotides, the CDR3 is TGTGCCAGCAGCCAACGGGGGAGCACAGATACGCAGTATTTT. Its protein is CASSQRGSTDTQYF. Looking up the rest from reference TRBV16 and TRBJ2-3 gives the full variable domain: GEEVAQTPKHLVRGEGQKAKLYCAPIKGHSYVFWYQQVLKNEFKFLISFQNENVFDETGMPKERFSAKCLPNSPCSLEIQATKLEDSAVYFCASSQRGSTDTQYFGPGTRLTVL.

CDR3 loop: CATSDPQGGAADTQYF. The CDR3, as DNA: TGTGCCACCAGTGACCCCCAGGGGGGGGCCGCAGATACGCAGTATTTT. The chain has TRBV24-1 and TRBJ2-3; D possibly uses TRBD1 or TRBD2 (7 bases each). CDR3 length equals 16 residues. Germline V CDR1 and CDR2: KGHDR, SFDVKD. Trimming shortened V by 4 bases and J by 4 bases, and 17 bases separated the two germline ends.

The J gene is TRBJ1-1, the V gene TRBV6-5, with unresolved D. Germline V gene lookup returns CDR1 MNHEY and CDR2 SVGAGI. The V gene lost 2 bases and the J gene lost 5 bases, with 12 bases spanning the gap. The CDR3 is 14 residues long. The CDR3 bases are TGTGCCAGCAGTTACGGGCAGGCGGGAACTGAAGCTTTCTTT. It codes for CASSYGQAGTEAFF.

J is TRBJ2-3 and V is TRBV29-1, with D unresolved. The CDR3 is 15 amino acids. The germline V gene has CDR1 SQVTM and CDR2 ANQGSEA. The V end was cut by 4 bases, the J end by 7 bases, with 21 bases between. Here the CDR3 reads CSVAPETPLPHTQYF. In nucleotides, the CDR3 is TGCAGCGTTGCCCCAGAAACCCCTTTACCACATACGCAGTATTTT.

This clone was recorded once. J is TRBJ1-1 and V is TRBV6-6, with TRBD1 matching 9 bases. Germline V CDR1 and CDR2: MNHNY, SVGAGI (reference sequence). The CDR3 contains 13 residues. V gave up 6 bases and J gave up 6 bases; unmatched junction bases: 5. CDR3 DNA: TGTGCCAGCAGAGACAGGGGGATCTCTGAAGCTTTCTTT. This gives the protein CASRDRGISEAFF.

The rearrangement links TRBV28 to TRBJ2-1, with D possibly called TRBD1 or TRBD2 (6 bases each). V lost 3 bases and J lost 5, with 8 bases in between. The CDR3 consists of 13 residues. From germline, CDR1 is MDHEN and CDR2 SYDVKM. The CDR3 reads CASSFGGNNEQFF. CDR3 sequence (DNA): TGTGCCAGCAGTTTCGGGGGCAACAATGAGCAGTTCTTC.

The chain is built from TRBV19 and TRBJ1-6, with 10 bases aligning to TRBD1. There are 16 residues in the CDR3. With V trimmed by 2 bases and J by 9 bases, 7 bases remained unmatched. Germline V CDR1 and CDR2: LNHDA, SQIVND (reference sequence). CDR3 sequence reads: CASSIKPGQGFSPLHF. CDR3 in DNA: TGTGCCAGTAGTATAAAACCGGGACAGGGGTTTTCACCCCTCCACTTT.

This clone occurred once. The V call is TRBV18, the J call TRBJ2-2; 8 nucleotides line up with TRBD2. With 4 bases clipped from V and 3 bases from J, the junction kept 4 bases outside the gene matches. The CDR3 loop spans 15 amino acids. Germline CDR1 KGHSH, CDR2 LQKENI. CDR3 bases: TGTGCCAGCTCACGGGAACTAGCGGACACCGGGGAGCTGTTTTTT. This codes for CASSRELADTGELFF.

The V call is TRBV6-2 or TRBV6-3, the J call TRBJ2-4, with 8 bases fitting TRBD1. The CDR3 spans 17 residues. The V gene's germline CDR1 is MNHEY and CDR2 SVGEGT. Trimming at V came to 5 bases and at J to 0 bases, leaving 9 bases not matched to a gene. The CDR3: CASSPGTGILAKNIQYF. The CDR3 coding sequence is TGTGCCAGCAGTCCCGGGACAGGTATCCTAGCCAAAAACATTCAGTACTTC.